These T cell receptor beta chains were read from a single sample in a study of control samples from healthy donors and cancer patients. TCRdb's table, derived via immunoSEQ multiplex PCR, lists solely in-frame clones and lacks some. The data show around 250,000 clones, with roughly 82% seen just once and more than 10% held by the top ten. The sequenced sample was PBMCs. The receptors originated from an older woman with lung cancer. Both conserved end residues are trimmed from each CDR3.

v_call	cdr3_aa
TRBV5-1	ASSYLPSGVSGNTIY
TRBV2	ASSGGPHQPQH
TRBV6-5	ASRTGWANEKLF
TRBV3-1/TRBV3-2	ASSHTGSNEQF
TRBV28	ASSFFTGGISEAF
TRBV7-9	ASSSQGPSTDTQY
TRBV7-6	ASSPDARGNSPLH
TRBV12-3/TRBV12-4	ASSLYRVEAF
TRBV7-9	ASSLGGRDRAIAKNIQY
TRBV27	ASRSYIRESLGYT
TRBV27	ASSLNRGQDQPQH
TRBV18	ASSPGSPYEQY
TRBV21-1	ASPPGQANSPLH
TRBV3-1/TRBV3-2	ASSQEPGSPQH
TRBV29-1	SVRGALYTGELF
TRBV18	ASSPEGLILGDTQY
TRBV19	ASSIDWTGGQDTQY
TRBV10-2	ASSPGQSLFSPQH
TRBV2	ASSTGMSYEQY
TRBV2	ASSATGANTGELF
TRBV2	ASRTPQGTDTQY
TRBV20-1	SASEGHLNQPQH
TRBV5-1	ASSFSTRGGETQY
TRBV7-9	ASSLAGVNYEQY
TRBV28	ASMLMTPGRGGYEQY
TRBV5-4	ASSAGGLATYEQY
TRBV11-2	ASSLDLISGANEQF
TRBV19	ASNRQGDSYNEQF
TRBV19	ASSPWGQGVGGYT
TRBV5-1	ASSLGARQGSNTIY
TRBV19	ASKKTDYGYT
TRBV3-1/TRBV3-2	ASSQDLRETQY
TRBV2	ASTPDRAGIQY
TRBV28	ASSLEASPLH
TRBV6-5	ASSWDAAMNTEAF
TRBV11-3	ASSFTANYEQY
TRBV11-2	ASSLGSGTYEQY
TRBV5-6	ASSRVGGYSDGYGYT
TRBV10-2	ASSLSSGTGGYEQY
TRBV7-8	ASSLGRDSLDSNQPQH
TRBV3-1/TRBV3-2	ASSQGQNENTEAF
TRBV11-2	ASSPGPKTYNEQF
TRBV5-4	ASSTGTSGYNEQF
TRBV19	ASTSLYREQF
TRBV5-1	ASSLSPSGGATGELF
TRBV7-6	ASSLGGQGSGEQY
TRBV5-1	ASSLAPSGGRSSYNEQF
TRBV5-5	ASSLEVGGLETQY
TRBV18	ASSRNDLSEQY
TRBV19	ASSSNLPGYLNAEAF
TRBV10-3	AISESGANTGELF